Sequencing of this T cell receptor (beta chain) was carried out in a study of cytomegalovirus exposure and HLA in healthy donors. The study's findings and limits: The likely explanation for a cluster of highly shared sequence variants was sequencing artifact. A list of around 160 TCR beta chains associated with cytomegalovirus was given. Using the classifier, cytomegalovirus status was reportedly diagnosed with high specificity and sensitivity. Prior analysis indicated that the majority of TCR beta V segments exhibited productivity approximately 90% or approximately 30% of the time.

V lost 3 bases, J lost 6 bases, and 5 bases stayed unmatched. The CDR3 has 15 residues. CDR1 is SGDLS, CDR2 YYNGEE, per germline. A word on this clone: No antigen is known for it.

PCR amplification relied on 60 Vbeta primers (plus 13 Jbeta primers). Assay used: immunoSEQ multiplex PCR; TCRdb lists only in-frame clones, some missing. The data contain some 220,000 clones, around 80% of them singletons. The clonotype was recovered from a woman aged 55-75 years in good health and CMV-seropositive. The sequencing input was PBMCs. The chain joins TRBV9 to TRBJ2-2; 10 bases line up with TRBD1. CDR3 DNA: TGTGCCAGCAGCGGCCGACAGGGGGCAGCCGGGGAGCTGTTTTTT. Translating gives CASSGRQGAAGELFF.